This T cell receptor beta chain comes out of a study of blood T cell repertoires in COVID-19. Study summary: From T cells, B-cell-depleted T cells, or PBMCs came the material, which was cDNA or gDNA.

Clinical history as reported by participants underpinned cohort assignment. With 3 bases clipped from V and 6 bases from J, the junction kept 7 bases outside the gene matches. The CDR3 sequence is 15 residues long. In germline, CDR1 is DFQATT, CDR2 SNEGSKA (reference sequence). Using immunoSEQ multiplex PCR, the repertoire was profiled, and TCRdb retains in-frame clones only, with some absent. The data show about 140,000 clones, 84% seen once. Sequencing was carried out using PBMCs or T cells enriched from blood (not recorded which). This receptor was identified in a woman aged 50 to 60 with acute COVID-19. The chain links TRBV20-1 to TRBJ2-3; 12 positions match TRBD2. The CDR3 region has the DNA TGCAGTGCTAGTGATCTAGCGGGAGGGCAGGATACGCAGTATTTT. Its protein product is CSASDLAGGQDTQYF.